One and the same sample provided the 10 T cell receptor beta chains below, sequenced in a study of blood T cells in healthy people across ages. A second PCR of roughly 7 to 11 cycles used a sample-barcoded 5' primer and a J-beta primer mix. MiXCR, applied by TCRdb to the 5' RACE reads, yields one record per CDR3 protein. The sample includes about 1.5 million distinct CDR3 sequences, 35% to 45% of them seen just once. The sequenced sample was blood. The source is a woman aged 18-29 years in good health.

This rearrangement joins TRBV27 to TRBJ1-2; perhaps TRBD1 as D (5 bases). The V end was cut by 3 bases, the J end by 8 bases, with 13 bases between. The CDR3 runs to 13 residues. Germline assignment: CDR1 MNHEY and CDR2 SMNVEV (reference sequence). CDR3 sequence reads: CASSFSGSGGYTF. The CDR3, as DNA: TGTGCCAGCAGTTTCTCAGGGTCAGGAGGCTACACCTTC.

The chain joins TRBV7-3 to TRBJ1-2; the match to TRBD1 covers 7 bases. CDR1 is SGHTA and CDR2 is FQGTGA in the germline V gene. The CDR3 extends over 15 amino acids. Trimming cost V 6 bases and J 4 bases; bases outside gene matches: 11. The CDR3 loop is CASSVDRVPRYGYTF. The CDR3 coding sequence is TGTGCCAGCAGTGTCGACAGGGTCCCCCGCTATGGCTACACCTTC. Full variable domain (rest looked up from reference TRBV7-3 and TRBJ1-2): GAGVSQTPSNKVTEKGKYVELRCDPISGHTALYWYRQSLGQGPEFLIYFQGTGAADDSGLPNDRFFAVRPEGSVSTLKIQRTERGDSAVYLCASSVDRVPRYGYTFGSGTRLTVV.

Comment on this clonotype: The junction does not match germline at one end; this may be a read error. The V gene is TRBV9, the J gene TRBJ2-1; D call uncertain. The CDR3 is made up of 12 amino acids. Germline V CDR1 and CDR2: SGDLS, YYNGEE. The CDR3 region has the DNA TGTGCCAGCAGCGTAGGATACAAGGAGCAGTTCTTC. Protein product: CASSVGYKEQFF.

The rearrangement joins TRBV6-5 to TRBJ2-5; D gene uncertain. The CDR3 has 15 residues. V was clipped by 0 bases and J by 1 base, with 9 bases between them. The germline CDR1 and CDR2 sequences are MNHEY and SVGAGI. Here the CDR3 reads CASSYSITLQETQYF. The CDR3 bases are TGTGCCAGCAGTTACTCGATAACACTCCAAGAGACCCAGTACTTC.

The V and J genes are TRBV6-6 and TRBJ2-6, with 7 nucleotides matching TRBD1. From germline, CDR1 is MNHNY and CDR2 SVGAGI (reference sequence). This CDR3 comprises 14 residues. V was pared by 8 bases and J by 3 bases, with 4 bases of the junction left unmatched. Here the CDR3 DNA reads TGTGCCAGCTACACAGGGGATGGGGCCAACGTCCTGACTTTC. Protein sequence: CASYTGDGANVLTF.

This sequence joins TRBV7-9 and TRBJ2-7; no clear D gene. V was trimmed by 5 bases and J by 4 bases, leaving 12 bases between them. Germline lookup yields CDR1 SEHNR and CDR2 FQNEAQ (reference sequence). This CDR3 is built from 13 residues. The CDR3 DNA sequence: TGTGCCAGCAGCCCTTCCACACGTTACGAGCAGTACTTC. Translating it yields CASSPSTRYEQYF.

This chain connects TRBV2 to TRBJ2-1; TRBD2 might be the D (6 bases). Trimming took 5 bases from V and 5 from J, leaving 13 bases between them. Germline V gene data show CDR1 as SNHLY and CDR2 as FYNNEI. This CDR3 region has 14 residues. CDR3 protein: CASSTRDLDNEQFF. DNA for the CDR3: TGTGCCAGCAGTACGCGGGACTTGGACAATGAGCAGTTCTTC.

CDR3 protein: CSAGGGPGEAFF. The DNA of the CDR3 is TGCAGCGCGGGGGGGGGCCCTGGAGAAGCTTTCTTT. The V gene is TRBV29-1, the J gene TRBJ1-1; D perhaps matches TRBD1 (6 bases). The V gene's germline CDR1 is SQVTM and CDR2 ANQGSEA. The CDR3 length is 12 residues. Trimming cost V 7 bases and J 8 bases, with 17 bases left between them.

The CDR3 protein is CATSDKGQQDTQYF. CDR3 nucleotides: TGTGCCACCAGTGATAAAGGACAGCAAGATACGCAGTATTTT. J is TRBJ2-3 and V is TRBV24-1, with D maybe TRBD1 (6 bases). Trimming left V 3 bases short and J 5 bases short, with 11 bases between. Germline CDR1 and CDR2: KGHDR and SFDVKD. CDR3 length equals 14 residues.

This clonotype came up a few times. The rearrangement joins TRBV7-2 to TRBJ2-7, with D unresolved. The CDR3 contains 13 residues. Germline loops: CDR1 SGHTA, CDR2 FQGNSA. Trimming removed 5 bases at V and 2 bases at J, with 10 bases between. The CDR3 sequence is CASSVIAAYEQYF. CDR3 DNA sequence: TGTGCCAGCAGCGTCATTGCAGCCTACGAGCAGTACTTC.